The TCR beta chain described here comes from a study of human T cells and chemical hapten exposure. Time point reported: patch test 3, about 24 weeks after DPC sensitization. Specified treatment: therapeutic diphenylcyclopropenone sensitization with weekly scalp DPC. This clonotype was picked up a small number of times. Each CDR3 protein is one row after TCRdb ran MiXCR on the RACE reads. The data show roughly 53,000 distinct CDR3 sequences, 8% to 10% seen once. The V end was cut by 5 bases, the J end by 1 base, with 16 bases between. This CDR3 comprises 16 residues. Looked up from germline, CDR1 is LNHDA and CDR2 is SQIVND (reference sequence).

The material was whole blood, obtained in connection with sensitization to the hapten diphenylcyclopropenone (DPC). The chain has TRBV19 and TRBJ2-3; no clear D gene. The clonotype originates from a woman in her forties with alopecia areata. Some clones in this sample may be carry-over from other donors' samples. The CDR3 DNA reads TGTGCCAGTAGTCCCAGAGGACCAATGGGCACAGATACGCAGTATTTT. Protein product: CASSPRGPMGTDTQYF.